This TCR beta chain was found in a study of T cell responses to AZD1222 COVID-19 vaccine. The wider study: Combined were second doses at about 4 or about 12 weeks.

Study-level findings and limits: Sampling captured repertoires only after the peak T cell response.

Trimming took 0 bases from V and 3 from J; bases not matched to a gene: 4. The CDR3 spans 15 residues. Looked up from germline, CDR1 is SQVTM and CDR2 is ANQGSEA. As for this clone: Its antigen remains unidentified.

Libraries were prepared by immunoSEQ multiplex PCR; TCRdb keeps only in-frame clonotypes and omits some of them. Of about 83,000 clones in the sample, 86% were seen once. The starting material was peripheral blood, obtained on day 0 of AZD1222 vaccination. J is TRBJ2-7 and V is TRBV29-1; 11 positions agree with TRBD2. This clonotype was obtained from an adult in good health. The CDR3 DNA follows: TGCAGCGTTGAAGATGGGACTAGCGGATACTACGAGCAGTACTTC. Encoded protein: CSVEDGTSGYYEQYF.